This TCR beta chain was sequenced during a study of CD8 T cells in Susac syndrome. Study conclusions and caveats: The study recognized that the number of individuals in its TCR sequencing and HLA analysis was relatively small.

cDNA came from around 0.5 to 1 ug RNA primed by random hexamers. With immunoSEQ multiplex PCR, TCR beta CDR3 was amplified across 54 Vbeta and 13 Jbeta. TCRdb itself ran the immunoSEQ multiplex PCR reads through MiXCR, one entry per CDR3 protein. The sample contains some 170,000 distinct CDR3 sequences, less than 95% of which appear only once. Germline CDR1 PRHDT, CDR2 FYEKMQ (reference sequence). There are 16 residues in the CDR3. After removal of 2 bases from V and 9 bases from J, the junction contained 10 bases not matched to a gene. As concerns this clonotype: Its antigen remains unidentified.

This clonotype was obtained from a human donor in good health. The gene calls are TRBV13 and TRBJ2-1, with TRBD2 matching 10 bases. The sequenced sample consisted of CD4+ T cells from PBMCs. CDR3 region: CASSLRSASGSGEQFF. The CDR3 DNA is TGTGCCAGCAGCTTAAGGTCGGCTAGCGGGAGTGGTGAGCAGTTCTTC.